The clone carrying this T cell receptor beta chain was seen many times. This sample is part of a study of regulatory T cells in long-lasting Graves disease. The time point was: newly diagnosed GD, antithyroid drugs for less than 3 months. The TCR library was made from RNA that had been extracted from PBMCs in TRIzol. Arm-PCR of CDR3 regions and iRepertoire HTBI primers were the basis on which TCR beta libraries were built. TCRdb reprocessed the multiplex PCR reads via MiXCR and lists one record per CDR3 protein. The sample lists 400,000 to 550,000 distinct CDR3 sequences; about 16% were seen once. These data were also filed under a second study, of T cells in Graves' hyperthyroidism and ophthalmopathy.

The material sequenced was peripheral blood mononuclear cells (PBMCs), taken at new diagnosis, from a patient treated with antithyroid drugs. This TCR came from a woman in her 30s with Graves disease.

This CDR3 is CASSSAGDPSNEQFF. DNA for the CDR3: TGTGCCAGCAGCTCAGCGGGGGACCCGAGCAATGAGCAGTTCTTC. The chain couples TRBV7-9 to TRBJ2-1, with TRBD2 matching over 8 bases. Losses at the gene ends were 4 bases for V and 6 bases for J; bases not matched to a gene: 8. The CDR3 contains 15 residues. Germline lookup yields CDR1 SEHNR and CDR2 FQNEAQ (reference sequence).